These 5 T cell receptor beta chains came from one sample sequenced in a study of blood T cell repertoires in COVID-19 (dated by TCRdb to 2018 to 2021). Library creation used the immunoSEQ multiplex PCR assay. This is the immuneACCESS table as TCRdb keeps it, with only in-frame sequences that have V and J called. A part of the clones is gone; compared with another copy, unresolved V genes explain less than half, and the rest is unexplained. Across this sample there are under 200,000 clones, with 80% seen only once. The ten biggest clones cover around 7% of the sample. Sequenced: peripheral blood. The receptors originated from a man in his 70s with active or convalescent COVID-19.

The V call is TRBV12-3 or TRBV12-4, the J call TRBJ1-4; no clear D gene. The CDR3 is made up of 13 amino acids. V gave up 5 bases and J gave up 2 bases, with 6 bases separating them. The CDR3 coding sequence is TGTGCCAGCAGTGTCCCGACTAATGAAAAACTGTTTTTT. Encoded protein: CASSVPTNEKLFF.

For the CDR3, the DNA is TGCGCCAGCACCCTGAGGGGAGGATACAATGAGCAGTTCTTC. Translating it yields CASTLRGGYNEQFF. V usage is TRBV5-1 and J usage is TRBJ2-1; the D gene is possibly TRBD2 (6 bases). The V end lost 6 bases, the J end lost 4 bases, and 14 bases lay between the germline ends. This CDR3 has 14 amino acids. Per germline, CDR1 SGHRS and CDR2 YFSETQ.

This clone was found once. The V call is TRBV3-1 (or the pseudogene TRBV3-2), the J call TRBJ2-7, with D perhaps TRBD1 (5 bases). CDR1 and CDR2 (germline): LGHDT, YNNKEL (reference sequence). The V gene lost 0 bases and the J gene lost 1 base, with 19 bases spanning the gap. CDR3 length: 18 residues. CDR3 DNA: TGTGCCAGCAGCCAAGATTATATCGGTAGGCAGGGATCCTACGAGCAGTACTTC. Protein sequence: CASSQDYIGRQGSYEQYF.

This sequence joins TRBV7-2 and TRBJ2-5, with D maybe TRBD2 (6 bases). Per germline, CDR1 SGHTA and CDR2 FQGNSA. The CDR3 is 15 residues long. V was pared by 4 bases and J by 0 bases, with 12 bases between. The DNA of the CDR3 is TGTGCCAGCAGCTATGCGGGACTTCACCAAGAGACCCAGTACTTC. Protein product: CASSYAGLHQETQYF.

The rearrangement joins TRBV3-1 (or the pseudogene TRBV3-2) to TRBJ2-3; 10 nucleotides match TRBD2. In germline, CDR1 is LGHDT, CDR2 YNNKEL (reference sequence). V lost 6 bases and J lost 0; bases outside the gene matches: 3. The CDR3 runs to 15 residues. The CDR3 DNA follows: TGTGCCAGCAGTCCGACTAGCGGGAGCACAGATACGCAGTATTTT. It codes for CASSPTSGSTDTQYF.